The clone carrying this T cell receptor (beta chain) was picked up many times. The data stem from a study of blood T cell repertoires in COVID-19. Study summary: The United States, Italy and Spain were the sources of the acute and convalescent COVID-19 samples. Sources were T cells, B-cell-depleted T cells, or PBMCs; the material itself was cDNA or gDNA.

The assay was immunoSEQ multiplex PCR, and TCRdb's table has in-frame clones only and misses some. Seen here are approximately 92,000 clones, roughly 72% observed once, and the top ten hold under 30%. The material sequenced was peripheral blood. The receptor was isolated from an older woman in a cohort sampled during active or convalescent COVID-19.

The CDR3 is CASSLGRTNTGELFF. CDR3 nucleotides: TGTGCCAGCAGCTTGGGCAGGACGAACACCGGGGAGCTGTTTTTT. This chain links TRBV5-5 with TRBJ2-2, with D uncertain. The length of the CDR3 is 15 residues. Germline-derived CDR1 and CDR2 are SGHKS and YYEKEE (reference sequence). V gave up 0 bases and J gave up 0 bases, with 6 bases separating them.